This entry lists 23 T cell receptor beta chains sequenced from one sample in a study of blood T cell repertoires in COVID-19. Method: immunoSEQ multiplex PCR; TCRdb's copy keeps in-frame clones and lacks some. The sample has approximately 150,000 clones, 89% seen once. The sequencing input was peripheral blood. All receptors come from a human donor in a cohort sampled during active COVID-19.

The chain employs TRBV5-6 and TRBJ2-3; weak D call: TRBD2 (5 bases). Per germline, CDR1 SGHDT and CDR2 YYEEEE. V shed 0 bases and J shed 5 bases, with 10 bases lying between them. CDR3 size: 14 residues. The CDR3 loop reads CASSLEGEGDTQYF. The CDR3 DNA is TGTGCCAGCAGCTTGGAGGGAGAGGGAGATACGCAGTATTTT. The full variable domain, completed using reference TRBV5-6 and TRBJ2-3, is DAGVTQSPTHLIKTRGQQVTLRCSPKSGHDTVSWYQQALGQGPQFIFQYYEEEERQRGNFPDRFSGHQFPNYSSELNVNALLLGDSALYLCASSLEGEGDTQYFGPGTRLTVL.

The gene calls are TRBV6-5 and TRBJ2-7, with unresolved D. The V gene's germline CDR1 is MNHEY and CDR2 SVGAGI. This CDR3 has 14 residues. V was shortened by 0 bases and J by 6 bases, with 12 bases between the two germline ends. The CDR3 DNA sequence: TGTGCCAGCAGTTACTCGACGGGTTGGCGCGAGCAGTACTTC. It translates to CASSYSTGWREQYF.

The genes are TRBV5-1 and TRBJ2-5; 12 bases fit TRBD2. CDR3 length: 15 amino acids. Germline V gene data show CDR1 as SGHRS and CDR2 as YFSETQ. The V gene end was trimmed by 3 bases and the J gene end by 5 bases; junction bases not matched to a gene: 5. CDR3 in DNA: TGCGCCAGCAGCTGGACTAGCGGGGCTTGGGAGACCCAGTACTTC. The encoded protein is CASSWTSGAWETQYF.

This clone was seen a single time. V and J are TRBV18 and TRBJ2-1, with D perhaps matching TRBD2 (5 bases). Trimming removed 4 bases at V and 4 bases at J, with 8 bases between. CDR3 size: 13 residues. Germline CDR1 KGHSH, CDR2 LQKENI. In DNA form, the CDR3 reads TGTGCCAGCTCACAATGGACTTACAATGAGCAGTTCTTC. It yields the protein CASSQWTYNEQFF. Full variable domain (missing parts from reference TRBV18 and TRBJ2-1): NAGVMQNPRHLVRRRGQEARLRCSPMKGHSHVYWYRQLPEEGLKFMVYLQKENIIDESGMPKERFSAEFPKEGPSILRIQQVVRGDSAAYFCASSQWTYNEQFFGPGTRLTVL.

CDR3 in amino acids: CASSLDSYGYTF. The CDR3 DNA follows: TGTGCCAGCAGCTTGGACAGCTATGGCTACACCTTC. The chain joins TRBV5-4 to TRBJ1-2; D ambiguous. Germline values: CDR1 SGHNT, CDR2 YYREEE (reference sequence). Trimming took 0 bases from V and 4 from J, leaving 4 bases between them. This CDR3 is 12 amino acids long.

The chain uses TRBV6-5 and TRBJ1-6; 7 nucleotides match TRBD1. The germline CDR1 and CDR2 sequences are MNHEY and SVGAGI. This CDR3 contains 15 residues. The junction had 5 bases not matched to a gene; V was cut back by 5 bases and J by 4 bases. The CDR3 reads CASSRQGPYNSPLHF. CDR3 in DNA: TGTGCCAGCAGTCGACAGGGCCCTTATAATTCACCCCTCCACTTT.

The rearrangement links TRBV9 to TRBJ2-2; D is ambiguous. The germline V gene encodes CDR1 SGDLS and CDR2 YYNGEE. Between the trimmed V and J ends, which lost 3 bases and 6 bases, there was a span of 12 bases. CDR3 length: 14 amino acids. CDR3 coding DNA: TGTGCCAGCAGCGCCGGAGTAGCAGCCGGGGAGCTGTTTTTT. This encodes CASSAGVAAGELFF.

The gene calls are TRBV4-3 and TRBJ1-6; 12 bases align to TRBD1. The CDR3 is 16 amino acids. The germline CDR1 and CDR2 sequences are LGHNA and YSLEER. V lost 4 bases and J lost 7; bases outside the gene matches: 5. The CDR3 DNA reads TGCGCCAGCAGCCTGGGGACAGGGGGCTGGAATTCACCCCTCCACTTT. Translated: CASSLGTGGWNSPLHF.

The chain carries TRBV7-6 and TRBJ1-5, with D possibly being TRBD1 (5 bases). Trimming left V 1 base short and J 5 bases short, with 12 bases between. CDR3 size: 15 residues. CDR1 SGHVS and CDR2 FNYEAQ come from the germline V gene. The chain's CDR3 is CASSLEWGGDQPQHF. The DNA for the CDR3 is TGTGCCAGCAGCTTAGAATGGGGCGGGGATCAGCCCCAGCATTTT.

This sequence joins TRBV6-1 and TRBJ1-6, with TRBD1 as a possible D gene (6 bases). The germline CDR1 and CDR2 sequences are MNHNS and SASEGT. The length of the CDR3 is 16 residues. Trimming shortened V by 1 base and J by 3 bases, and 10 bases separated the two germline ends. CDR3 DNA: TGTGCCAGCAGTGAAGGCAGGGGATTCTATAATTCACCCCTCCACTTT. Protein: CASSEGRGFYNSPLHF.

This rearrangement joins TRBV27 to TRBJ1-5; weak D call: TRBD1 (5 bases). Germline V gene sequence: CDR1 MNHEY, CDR2 SMNVEV (reference sequence). The CDR3 spans 15 residues. Between the trimmed V and J ends, which lost 3 bases and 7 bases, there was a span of 16 bases. The chain's CDR3 is CASSFRQGNGQPQHF. The CDR3 bases are TGTGCCAGCAGTTTTCGGCAGGGTAACGGGCAGCCCCAGCATTTT.

This chain links TRBV5-1 with TRBJ1-1; 8 bases align to TRBD1. The V and J ends lost 1 base and 2 bases, in that order; junction bases with no gene match: 4. This CDR3 has 15 amino acids. CDR1 and CDR2 from the germline V gene are SGHRS and YFSETQ. The chain's CDR3 is CASSLFQGANTEAFF. CDR3 in DNA: TGCGCCAGCAGCTTGTTCCAGGGGGCAAACACTGAAGCTTTCTTT.

This rearrangement joins TRBV7-9 to TRBJ1-3; perhaps TRBD1 as D (5 bases). The CDR3 is 17 amino acids. Between the trimmed V and J ends, which lost 5 bases and 4 bases, there was a span of 21 bases. Germline V gene lookup returns CDR1 SEHNR and CDR2 FQNEAQ (reference sequence). CDR3 DNA: TGTGCCAGCAGCGACGTCAGGGTATATGACGGGGGAAACACCATATATTTT. Amino acids: CASSDVRVYDGGNTIYF.

The chain couples TRBV4-2 to TRBJ2-7; TRBD2 might be the D (6 bases). V was trimmed by 0 bases and J by 6 bases, leaving 9 bases between them. CDR3 length equals 13 residues. Germline lookup yields CDR1 LGHNA and CDR2 YNFKEQ. CDR3 sequence reads: CASSQESGVEQYF. The CDR3 DNA follows: TGTGCCAGCAGCCAAGAATCGGGGGTCGAGCAGTACTTC.

This chain connects TRBV18 to TRBJ2-1, with 11 bases identical to TRBD1. V lost 4 bases, J lost 2 bases, and 1 base stayed unmatched. Germline V gene sequence: CDR1 KGHSH, CDR2 LQKENI. This CDR3 is built from 15 residues. DNA for the CDR3: TGTGCCAGCTCACAGGGACAGGGGGCCTACAATGAGCAGTTCTTC. As protein: CASSQGQGAYNEQFF. Together with reference TRBV18 and TRBJ2-1, the CDR3 gives the full variable domain: NAGVMQNPRHLVRRRGQEARLRCSPMKGHSHVYWYRQLPEEGLKFMVYLQKENIIDESGMPKERFSAEFPKEGPSILRIQQVVRGDSAAYFCASSQGQGAYNEQFFGPGTRLTVL.

The chain employs TRBV3-1 (or the pseudogene TRBV3-2) and TRBJ2-3; 13 bases are a match to TRBD2. CDR1 is LGHDT and CDR2 is YNNKEL in the germline V gene (reference sequence). CDR3 length equals 16 residues. Trimming at V came to 1 base and at J to 9 bases, leaving 7 bases not matched to a gene. Written as DNA, the CDR3 is TGTGCCAGCAGCCAAGTAACTAGCGGGGGGGCGACGACGCAGTATTTT. Amino acids: CASSQVTSGGATTQYF.

This clone is a singleton in its sample. The genes are TRBV5-5 and TRBJ2-3; 7 bases are a match to TRBD2. The CDR3 contains 17 residues. Germline V gives CDR1 SGHKS, CDR2 YYEKEE (reference sequence). Trimming at V came to 1 base and at J to 0 bases, leaving 8 bases not matched to a gene. The CDR3 sequence: CASSLFSGTTSTDTQYF. Here the CDR3 DNA reads TGTGCCAGCAGCTTGTTTTCCGGGACTACCAGCACAGATACGCAGTATTTT.

The chain employs TRBV5-8 and TRBJ1-2; tentative D call: TRBD1 (5 bases). CDR3 length: 12 residues. Germline CDR1 reads SGHTS; CDR2 reads YDEGEE. The V gene lost 4 bases and the J gene lost 4 bases, with 8 bases spanning the gap. CDR3 nucleotide sequence: TGTGCCAGCAGCCAGGGAGGCTATGGCTACACCTTC. Amino acid sequence: CASSQGGYGYTF. Looking up the rest from reference TRBV5-8 and TRBJ1-2 gives the full variable domain: EAGVTQSPTHLIKTRGQQATLRCSPISGHTSVYWYQQALGLGLQFLLWYDEGEERNRGNFPPRFSGRQFPNYSSELNVNALELEDSALYLCASSQGGYGYTFGSGTRLTVV.

The chain combines TRBV19 with TRBJ1-3; TRBD1 matches at 7 bases. The germline V gene encodes CDR1 LNHDA and CDR2 SQIVND (reference sequence). The length of the CDR3 is 17 residues. V shed 4 bases, J shed 1 base, and the junction held 10 bases outside the gene matches. The CDR3 here is CASSTTQGELSGNTIYF. As DNA, the CDR3 is TGTGCCAGTAGTACAACTCAGGGGGAGTTGTCTGGAAACACCATATATTTT.

V usage is TRBV5-1 and J usage is TRBJ2-7; D is uncertain. Germline V gives CDR1 SGHRS, CDR2 YFSETQ. Trimming removed 5 bases from V and 0 bases from J, with 9 bases in between. The CDR3 is 13 residues long. CDR3 residues: CASRFTPSYEQYF. CDR3 sequence (DNA): TGCGCCAGCAGATTTACTCCCTCCTACGAGCAGTACTTC.

This clone turned up a few times. The J gene is TRBJ1-5, the V gene TRBV12-3 or TRBV12-4; TRBD1 might be the D (5 bases). The CDR3 extends over 13 amino acids. Trimming removed 3 bases from V and 6 bases from J, with 9 bases in between. This CDR3 is CASSLAGGQPQHF. The CDR3 coding sequence is TGTGCCAGCAGTTTGGCCGGGGGTCAGCCCCAGCATTTT.

CDR3 loop: CASSHFGLAGGSRTQYF. Here the CDR3 DNA reads TGCGCCAGCAGTCATTTTGGCCTAGCGGGGGGGTCTAGGACCCAGTACTTC. The V gene is TRBV23-1, the J gene TRBJ2-5; TRBD2 aligns across 12 bases. TRBV23-1 is treated as an ORF (open reading frame) with a function not yet certain. The junction had 12 bases not matched to a gene; V was cut back by 3 bases and J by 7 bases. The CDR3 sequence is 17 residues long.

This chain links TRBV11-3 with TRBJ2-1; unclear D gene. The CDR3 is made up of 13 amino acids. Germline assignment: CDR1 SGHNT and CDR2 YENEEA. Deletions cut 0 bases from V and 4 bases from J, with 4 bases between. The DNA for the CDR3 is TGTGCCAGCAGCTTAGAGCGTTACAATGAGCAGTTCTTC. It yields the protein CASSLERYNEQFF.